These 31 T cell receptor beta chains originate from one sample sequenced in a study of blood T cells in healthy people across ages. Primed by a sample-barcoded 5' primer and a J-beta primer mix, a second PCR proceeded for about 7 to 11 cycles. TCRdb fed the 5' RACE reads into MiXCR, producing one record per CDR3 protein. Of 780,000 or so distinct CDR3 sequences listed, about 61% are singletons. The sequenced material came from blood. All receptors come from a man aged 35 to 55 in good health.

V and J are TRBV20-1 and TRBJ2-3; TRBD2 might be the D (7 bases). V was shortened by 4 bases and J by 2 bases, with 19 bases between the two germline ends. Germline values: CDR1 DFQATT, CDR2 SNEGSKA (reference sequence). The CDR3 covers 16 residues. This CDR3 is CSAKTSRGGPTDTQYF. CDR3 in DNA: TGCAGTGCTAAAACATCTAGGGGGGGCCCCACAGATACGCAGTATTTT.

The chain has TRBV7-2 and TRBJ1-1; D remains unclear. CDR1 is SGHTA, CDR2 FQGNSA, per germline. The CDR3 has 14 amino acids. Trimming took 5 bases from V and 1 from J, leaving 11 bases between them. The CDR3 DNA follows: TGTGCCAGCAGCCTACAGCTATCGAACACTGAAGCTTTCTTT. It translates to CASSLQLSNTEAFF.

This clonotype was recorded a few times. The chain recombines TRBV29-1 with TRBJ2-7; TRBD2 agrees at 10 bases. Germline V gene lookup returns CDR1 SQVTM and CDR2 ANQGSEA. The CDR3 spans 19 residues. After removal of 0 bases from V and 3 bases from J, the junction contained 17 bases not matched to a gene. CDR3: CSVEDPSPSSLAGIYEQYF. Here the CDR3 DNA reads TGCAGCGTTGAAGATCCTTCACCATCGTCACTAGCGGGAATCTACGAGCAGTACTTC.

V gene TRBV19 combines with J gene TRBJ2-7, with 11 bases identical to TRBD2. This CDR3 has 16 residues. V shed 5 bases, J shed 0 bases, and the junction held 6 bases outside the gene matches. Germline-derived CDR1 and CDR2 are LNHDA and SQIVND (reference sequence). Written as DNA, the CDR3 is TGTGCCAGTAGTTTCACTACTAGCGGGAGCTCCTACGAGCAGTACTTC. It yields the protein CASSFTTSGSSYEQYF.

A note on this clonotype: Given a much more abundant clone one base away, this may be a read error. This sequence joins TRBV29-1 and TRBJ2-7; either TRBD1 or TRBD2 may supply D (5 bases each). V lost 7 bases, J lost 7 bases, and 14 bases lay in between. This CDR3 has 11 amino acids. The germline V gene has CDR1 SQVTM and CDR2 ANQGSEA. The CDR3 spells CSGGPANEQYF. The CDR3 coding sequence is TGCAGCGGGGGACCAGCCAATGAGCAGTACTTC.

In its sample, this clonotype was seen a few times. V usage is TRBV4-2 and J usage is TRBJ1-6, with unresolved D. Trimming stripped 1 base from V and 8 bases from J, with 9 bases between. This CDR3 is built from 14 residues. Germline CDR1 and CDR2: LGHNA and YNFKEQ. The CDR3 reads CASSQVGGDSPLHF. The CDR3 nucleotides are TGTGCCAGCAGCCAAGTCGGTGGCGATTCACCCCTCCACTTT.

In its sample, this clonotype was seen a few times. The chain couples TRBV12-3 or TRBV12-4 to TRBJ2-1, with D perhaps TRBD2 (5 bases). Trimming removed 5 bases at V and 0 bases at J, with 11 bases between. The CDR3 totals 15 residues. Written as DNA, the CDR3 is TGTGCCAGCAGTCCCCGGGGTAGCTCCTACAATGAGCAGTTCTTC. Translated: CASSPRGSSYNEQFF.

This chain joins TRBV5-6 and TRBJ2-5, with D perhaps TRBD1 or TRBD2 (6 bases each). Trimming took off 2 bases at V and 5 bases at J, with 16 bases between the two ends. From germline, CDR1 is SGHDT and CDR2 YYEEEE. The CDR3 totals 15 residues. The DNA of the CDR3 is TGTGCCAGCAGCTTCAGGGGACTGGGAGGTGAGACCCAGTACTTC. Translating gives CASSFRGLGGETQYF.

This clonotype was detected only a few times. The chain has TRBV7-2 and TRBJ2-7; D gene ambiguous. The CDR3 runs 11 residues. Trimming stripped 6 bases from V and 5 bases from J, with 8 bases between. Looked up from germline, CDR1 is SGHTA and CDR2 is FQGNSA. The chain's CDR3 is CASRGRDEQYF. In DNA form, the CDR3 reads TGTGCCAGCAGGGGTCGGGACGAGCAGTACTTC.

The chain carries TRBV20-1 and TRBJ2-5; TRBD1 agrees at 7 bases. Trimming cost V 0 bases and J 5 bases; bases outside gene matches: 6. Germline lookup yields CDR1 DFQATT and CDR2 SNEGSKA (reference sequence). The CDR3 runs 14 residues. The CDR3 region is CSARDEGAGETQYF. CDR3 DNA: TGCAGTGCTAGAGACGAGGGGGCCGGGGAGACCCAGTACTTC.

The chain combines TRBV6-1 with TRBJ1-1, with D possibly matching TRBD1 (6 bases). CDR1 and CDR2 from the germline V gene are MNHNS and SASEGT. The CDR3 runs to 14 residues. V gave up 1 base and J gave up 4 bases, with 10 bases separating them. CDR3 bases: TGTGCCAGCAGTGAAGTACAGGGAAGCACTGAAGCTTTCTTT. Residues: CASSEVQGSTEAFF.

The J gene is TRBJ1-2, the V gene TRBV3-1; D perhaps matches TRBD1 (5 bases). The CDR3 covers 15 residues. Trimming took 4 bases from V and 6 from J, leaving 18 bases between them. The germline V gene has CDR1 LGHDT and CDR2 YNNKEL (reference sequence). For the CDR3, the DNA is TGTGCCAGCAGCCCCCGAGATAAGGGGACCCATGGCTACACCTTC. Encoded protein: CASSPRDKGTHGYTF. The whole variable domain, remainder taken from reference TRBV3-1 and TRBJ1-2, is DTAVSQTPKYLVTQMGNDKSIKCEQNLGHDTMYWYKQDSKKFLKIMFSYNNKELIINETVPNRFSPKSPDKAHLNLHINSLELGDSAVYFCASSPRDKGTHGYTFGSGTRLTVV.

This sequence joins TRBV4-2 and TRBJ2-1, with 10 bases lining up with TRBD2. The CDR3 covers 16 residues. J gave up 7 bases and V 6 bases, and 12 bases lay outside the gene matches. Germline V gene lookup returns CDR1 LGHNA and CDR2 YNFKEQ. The CDR3 reads CASSLSSGGPVNEQFF. Here the CDR3 DNA reads TGTGCCAGCAGTCTTTCTAGCGGGGGCCCCGTTAATGAGCAGTTCTTC.

This chain uses TRBV19 with TRBJ2-4, with 7 bases identical to TRBD2. The J call may be mistaken, given a closer DNA end match to TRBJ2-7. This CDR3 has 15 residues. Germline CDR1 reads LNHDA; CDR2 reads SQIVND (reference sequence). CDR3 DNA sequence: TGTGCCAGTAGTAAGGATAGCGGGCTTGGCTACGAGCAGTACTTC. Translated: CASSKDSGLGYEQYF.

The gene calls are TRBV25-1 and TRBJ1-2, with D perhaps matching TRBD1 (5 bases). The germline V gene has CDR1 MGHDK and CDR2 SYGVNS. Trimming left V 4 bases short and J 2 bases short, with 5 bases between. This CDR3 has 12 amino acids. The CDR3 protein is CASSAGNYGYTF. CDR3 coding DNA: TGTGCCAGCAGTGCAGGGAACTATGGCTACACCTTC.

J is TRBJ2-3 and V is TRBV3-1; 9 nucleotides match TRBD1. V lost 1 base, J lost 4 bases, and 9 bases stayed unmatched. The CDR3 covers 17 residues. Germline CDR1 and CDR2: LGHDT and YNNKEL (reference sequence). The DNA of the CDR3 is TGTGCCAGCAGCCAAGTTCGACAGGGGGATCCGGCAGATACGCAGTATTTT. Translated: CASSQVRQGDPADTQYF.

This chain connects TRBV7-6 to TRBJ2-1; 9 nucleotides line up with TRBD1. The CDR3 loop spans 14 amino acids. From germline, CDR1 is SGHVS and CDR2 FNYEAQ. With 5 bases clipped from V and 9 bases from J, the junction kept 8 bases outside the gene matches. The CDR3 spells CASSEGTGYGEQFF. The CDR3 DNA is TGTGCCAGCAGCGAAGGGACAGGGTACGGTGAGCAGTTCTTC.

The rearrangement uses TRBV24-1 and TRBJ1-2; no clear D. With 8 bases removed from V and 4 bases from J, the gap between germline ends came to 13 bases. CDR3 length: 13 amino acids. The germline CDR1 and CDR2 sequences are KGHDR and SFDVKD. CDR3 nucleotide sequence: TGTGCCACCACGGACTCTGCTGGCTATGGCTACACCTTC. This codes for CATTDSAGYGYTF.

The chain employs TRBV4-2 and TRBJ2-1, with D hard to call. Deletions cut 4 bases from V and 8 bases from J, with 15 bases between. This CDR3 spans 14 amino acids. Germline loops: CDR1 LGHNA, CDR2 YNFKEQ. The CDR3 DNA follows: TGTGCCAGCAGCCTTGCCTATGGGAAGCATGAGCAGTTCTTC. Its translation is CASSLAYGKHEQFF.

This clonotype was observed a single time. The rearrangement joins TRBV6-2 or TRBV6-3 to TRBJ2-7, with D maybe TRBD1 (5 bases). The J call may be incorrect, as the DNA end agrees better with TRBJ2-5. The CDR3 spans 14 residues. In germline, CDR1 is MNHEY, CDR2 SVGEGT. The CDR3 reads CASSWQGGKETQYF. CDR3 in DNA: TGTGCCAGCTCCTGGCAGGGTGGTAAGGAGACCCAGTACTTC.

This sequence joins TRBV6-2 or TRBV6-3 and TRBJ2-1; 10 nucleotides align to TRBD2. The DNA end favors TRBJ2-7, so the J call may be wrong. Germline V lookup: CDR1 MNHEY, CDR2 SVGEGT. The CDR3 runs 18 residues. The CDR3 is CASSYRLAGIPSYNEQYF. The CDR3 DNA reads TGTGCCAGCAGTTATAGACTAGCGGGTATCCCGTCCTACAATGAGCAGTACTTC.

This clonotype was recorded a few times. The chain links TRBV4-1 to TRBJ2-7; maybe TRBD1 (5 bases). CDR3 length: 13 amino acids. CDR1 is MGHRA, CDR2 YSYEKL, per germline. Trimming stripped 2 bases from V and 2 bases from J, with 7 bases between. The CDR3 sequence: CASSQTQAYEQYF. The DNA for the CDR3 is TGCGCCAGCAGCCAAACACAGGCCTACGAGCAGTACTTC.

The chain is built from TRBV5-1 and TRBJ2-1, with TRBD2 matching 12 bases. There are 17 residues in the CDR3. Per the germline V gene, CDR1 is SGHRS and CDR2 is YFSETQ. The V segment lost 4 bases and the J segment 13 bases; nucleotides outside the gene matches: 18. The CDR3 is CASSPQLAGGPEVGQFF. In DNA form, the CDR3 reads TGCGCCAGCAGCCCCCAGCTAGCGGGAGGGCCAGAGGTTGGTCAGTTCTTC.

J is TRBJ1-2 and V is TRBV6-6; possible D gene TRBD1, 6 bases. Trimming removed 0 bases from V and 13 bases from J, with 21 bases in between. The CDR3 runs 15 residues. Per the germline V gene, CDR1 is MNHNY and CDR2 is SVGAGI (reference sequence). CDR3 residues: CASSYSITGKDEGTF. The CDR3 bases are TGTGCCAGCAGTTACTCGATAACAGGGAAGGACGAAGGCACCTTC.

V and J are TRBV29-1 and TRBJ1-1; 9 nucleotides line up with TRBD1. Unmatched junction bases numbered 11, after V lost 0 bases and J lost 6 bases. Germline V lookup: CDR1 SQVTM, CDR2 ANQGSEA. The CDR3 runs to 16 residues. CDR3 coding DNA: TGCAGCGTTGAAGATCGGGGCTGGGACAGGGCCCCTGAAGCTTTCTTT. Translated, it gives CSVEDRGWDRAPEAFF.

This clonotype showed up just a few times. The V call is TRBV4-1, the J call TRBJ1-2; tentative D call: TRBD1 (5 bases). Between the trimmed V and J ends, which lost 5 bases and 4 bases, there was a span of 8 bases. Germline V gives CDR1 MGHRA, CDR2 YSYEKL. The CDR3 extends over 12 amino acids. The DNA for the CDR3 is TGCGCCAGCAGCGGGACCGGCTATGGCTACACCTTC. Protein sequence: CASSGTGYGYTF.

This clonotype was seen once. The chain recombines TRBV9 with TRBJ2-1; 14 nucleotides match TRBD2. Per germline, CDR1 SGDLS and CDR2 YYNGEE. The CDR3 is 15 residues long. The trim removed 3 bases at V and 9 bases at J, leaving 5 bases unmatched. CDR3 bases: TGTGCCAGCAGCGGGGGACTAGCGGGAGAAGGTGAGCAGTTCTTC. Amino acids: CASSGGLAGEGEQFF.

The table lists this clonotype with a few counts. The chain recombines TRBV25-1 with TRBJ2-1, with TRBD1 matching over 8 bases. In germline, CDR1 is MGHDK, CDR2 SYGVNS. The CDR3 sequence is 14 residues long. J gave up 6 bases and V 2 bases, and 3 bases lay outside the gene matches. CDR3 protein: CASSERTGFNEQFF. CDR3 DNA sequence: TGTGCCAGCAGTGAAAGGACAGGGTTCAATGAGCAGTTCTTC.

This sequence joins TRBV29-1 and TRBJ1-1; D gene uncertain. This CDR3 comprises 13 residues. Germline CDR1 and CDR2: SQVTM and ANQGSEA. Trimming cost V 2 bases and J 1 base, with 8 bases left between them. The CDR3, as DNA: TGCAGCGTTGAAAGGGCGGCGAACACTGAAGCTTTCTTT. This encodes CSVERAANTEAFF. Filled out from reference TRBV29-1 and TRBJ1-1, the complete variable domain reads SAVISQKPSRDICQRGTSLTIQCQVDSQVTMMFWYRQQPGQSLTLIATANQGSEATYESGFVIDKFPISRPNLTFSTLTVSNMSPEDSSIYLCSVERAANTEAFFGQGTRLTVV.

This sequence joins TRBV5-1 and TRBJ2-5; a weak D match, TRBD2 (6 bases). The CDR3 is 13 residues long. The V end was cut by 4 bases, the J end by 5 bases, with 12 bases between. Germline V gives CDR1 SGHRS, CDR2 YFSETQ. CDR3 amino acids: CASSEYGRETQYF. The CDR3 DNA sequence: TGCGCCAGCAGCGAATATGGGAGGGAGACCCAGTACTTC.

With respect to this clonotype: A junction end diverges from the germline sequence, so it may reflect a read error. This chain uses TRBV20-1 with TRBJ2-1, with 9 bases lining up with TRBD2. The CDR3 is 13 residues long. The germline CDR1 and CDR2 sequences are DFQATT and SNEGSKA (reference sequence). The CDR3 nucleotides read TGCAGCGCTAAGACTAGCGGCTACAATGAGCAGTTCTTC. This gives the protein CSAKTSGYNEQFF.